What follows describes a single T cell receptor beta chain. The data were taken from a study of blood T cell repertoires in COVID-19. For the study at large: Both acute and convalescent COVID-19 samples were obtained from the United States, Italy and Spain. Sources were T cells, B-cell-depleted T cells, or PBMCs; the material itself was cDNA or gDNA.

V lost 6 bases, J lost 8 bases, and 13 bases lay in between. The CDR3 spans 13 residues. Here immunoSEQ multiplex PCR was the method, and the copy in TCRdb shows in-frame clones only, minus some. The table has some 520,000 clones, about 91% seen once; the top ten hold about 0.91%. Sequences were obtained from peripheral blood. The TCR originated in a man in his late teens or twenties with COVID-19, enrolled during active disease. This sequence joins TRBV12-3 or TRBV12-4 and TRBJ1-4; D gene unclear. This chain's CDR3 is CASSLFLGEKLFF. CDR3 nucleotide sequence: TGTGCCAGCAGCTTATTTTTGGGCGAAAAACTGTTTTTT.